A selection of T cell receptor beta chains follows, all from one sample in a study of beta chain features in type 1 diabetes. Libraries were prepared by immunoSEQ multiplex PCR; TCRdb keeps only in-frame clonotypes and omits some of them. The top ten hold 0.015% of the sample, which has approximately 330,000 clones, approximately 9.9% seen once. Sample: naive CD4+ T cells from blood. The receptor set was obtained from a woman aged 25 to 39 in good health. Both conserved end residues are part of each CDR3. Each record gives: clone size, D gene, V gene, CDR3 protein. D genes are given only for firm matches. The size of a clone is reported for some rows only, either as once, few or many, or as a class for expanded clones.

many NA TRBV7-2 CASSFGLQQYF
few NA TRBV4-2 CASSRTEQGSGYTF
NA NA TRBV7-9 CASSSRQDNEKLFF
few NA TRBV5-1 CASSFGDNSYEQYF
few NA TRBV25-1 CASSYYGTAPFRNEQFF
few TRBD1 TRBV27 CASIGTGTYNEQFF
few TRBD2 TRBV27 CASSLSLGGGPGTQYF
NA TRBD1 TRBV28 CASSLETGGAGNTIYF
NA NA TRBV28 CASSSPGELEPQHF
NA NA TRBV19 CASSDRVQATYNEQFF
NA TRBD2 TRBV27 CASSLKPPGGYEQYF
few NA TRBV10-3 CAISGTHSGANVLTF
few TRBD1 TRBV5-1 CASRLQTGADGYTF
NA TRBD1 TRBV5-1 CASSLEQGARYEQYF
NA TRBD1 TRBV30 CASGKGAGGANVLTF
few NA TRBV7-8 CASSLGGISYNEQFF
NA NA TRBV30 CAWSVGRGIRGGNYNEQFF
few NA TRBV5-1 CASSTSDRSSSYEQYF
NA TRBD1 TRBV6-5 CASSYSGQGAGDTQYF
NA TRBD2 TRBV7-2 CASRDQFGLAGYNEQFF
few NA TRBV28 CASILGGTDTQYF
NA NA TRBV19 CASSDRGSLFRETQYF
few TRBD1 TRBV6-6 CASRLQGSWLLDGYTF
few NA TRBV30 CAWSTSGGQPQHF
NA TRBD1 TRBV6-5 CASRNNRGGEFF
few TRBD2 TRBV14 CASSRPGTRGSGSYEQYF
NA TRBD2 TRBV6-5 CASSYIAGGEETQYF
NA NA TRBV7-2 CASSLVSGGNTEAFF
NA NA TRBV29-1 CSAHAGSNEKLFF
few TRBD2 TRBV28 CASRSGIVPGELFF
NA NA TRBV27 CASIFDGRHRTQYF
few TRBD2 TRBV29-1 CSVRLAGGLNTGELFF
NA NA TRBV18 CASSHEEQFF
NA TRBD2 TRBV18 CASSPIAGGNEQYF
few TRBD2 TRBV6-5 CASKEAGGPDEQYF
NA NA TRBV18 CASSPTSSTYGQYF
few NA TRBV6-1 CASSEHQGGDTQYF
few NA TRBV5-6 CASRRQLSHEQFF
few NA TRBV2 CASRVQYNQPQHF
NA TRBD2 TRBV19 CASTRGLAGNNEQFF
NA NA TRBV9 CASSVGGSVGGTEAFF
NA TRBD2 TRBV4-3 CASSQLLAGAYTDTQYF
NA TRBD1 TRBV7-2 CASSPDRGLGYTF
few NA TRBV30 CAWSVTGGYTF
NA NA TRBV6-6 CASTDWPNTGELFF
NA NA TRBV6-5 CASSPEGGFNQPQHF
NA NA TRBV14 CASSPRGGLNEQYF
few TRBD1 TRBV18 CASSPQGAYEQYF
NA TRBD2 TRBV15 CATSVLGLTSARNNEQFF
few NA TRBV9 CASSRLGGNLVGDTQYF
NA NA TRBV29-1 CSVVPARVPDTQYF
few TRBD2 TRBV30 CAWSKRDADREQFF
few TRBD1 TRBV5-1 CASSRTGQVMNEQFF
few NA TRBV29-1 CSVERGSDEQYF
NA TRBD2 TRBV2 CASSDERGFTDTQYF
few TRBD2 TRBV29-1 CSVAWTSGSEDEQFF
NA TRBD2 TRBV5-8 CASSRTSGSWADTQYF
NA NA TRBV27 CASSLQGGGTEAFF
few NA TRBV4-2 CASSQPDGHYTF
few TRBD2 TRBV19 CASGGLAGVVTGELFF